This T cell receptor (beta chain) was recovered during a study of T cells in Graves' hyperthyroidism and ophthalmopathy. The sample holds many counts of this clonotype. The antigen is unknown. Amplification of TCR beta CDR3 regions used RNA as the template. First-round RT-PCR with HTBI primers amplified the TCR CDR3 region. TCRdb re-called the multiplex PCR reads through MiXCR, storing one row per CDR3 protein. There are fewer than 600,000 distinct CDR3 sequences in the sample; 14% occur only once, and around a sixth lies in the top ten. Overall study findings and caveats: Also found in blood were most expanded thyroid clonotypes above 0.001.

Graves' hyperthyroidism qualified as stable when ophthalmopathy did not progress within 18 months. Used for diagnoses were clinical symptoms, serum thyroxine and TRAb, thyroid ultrasound and orbital computed tomography. Fresh 10 ml peripheral blood yielded PBMCs. Input material: blood. This clonotype was obtained from a woman younger than 30 with Graves' hyperthyroidism.

The CDR3 is CASSPSPFRQPQHF. The CDR3 DNA sequence: TGTGCCAGCAGTCCCTCTCCGTTTCGGCAGCCCCAGCATTTT. The chain carries TRBV27 and TRBJ1-5; D remains ambiguous. V was shortened by 5 bases and J by 7 bases, with 15 bases between the two germline ends. Germline CDR1 MNHEY, CDR2 SMNVEV (reference sequence). This CDR3 is built from 14 residues.